This T cell receptor (beta chain) emerged from a study of regulatory dendritic cells for organ transplantation. Broader study findings: Regulatory dendritic cells appeared to expand memory CD8+ clones less than mature ones. The authors noted considerable between-person heterogeneity in alloreactive memory CD8+ cells.

Only in-frame clones appear in the TCRdb table, and some are missing; sequencing was by immunoSEQ multiplex PCR. The data contain approximately 22,000 clones, 85% of them singletons. Sorted T cells were CFSE-labeled and cultured less than 6 days with allogeneic regulatory or mature dendritic cells at 1:10. FACS sorted CD4+ or CD8+ T cells into CD45RA+ naive and CD45RO+ memory. With regard to this clone: Its specificity is unknown.

Sequencing was carried out using naive CD4+ T cells from blood cultured with dendritic cells. The subset denotes: CD45RA+ naive T cells. The clonotype originates from a human donor in good health.

The chain's CDR3 is CASSLIWVNTEAFF. CDR3 bases: TGTGCCAGCAGCTTGATATGGGTGAACACTGAAGCTTTCTTT. The chain carries TRBV7-2 and TRBJ1-1, with D unresolved. Germline V lookup: CDR1 SGHTA, CDR2 FQGNSA. This CDR3 contains 14 residues. The V gene lost 3 bases and the J gene lost 0 bases, with 8 bases spanning the gap.